This is a list of T cell receptor beta chains from one sample in a study of T-cell memory formation after mild COVID-19. TCRdb recomputed calls from the 5' RACE reads with MiXCR, one row per CDR3 protein. The sample lists about 350,000 distinct CDR3 sequences; roughly 13% were seen once. Sequencing input: PBMCs or a T cell subset sorted from them (not recorded which). The receptors stem from a man between 18 and 35 years old who had mild COVID-19 (a few samples of this study predate the infection). Cell type and time point are not known. The CDR3 runs from the conserved cysteine through the conserved F or W. A D gene is named only where the DNA matches it firmly.

J | D | V | CDR3
TRBJ2-3 | TRBD2 | TRBV6-5 | CASSSILAGRDTQYF
TRBJ2-5 | - | TRBV10-3 | CAISGPSAGETQYF
TRBJ2-2 | - | TRBV2 | CAAGGGIGELFF
TRBJ1-6 | TRBD1 | TRBV20-1 | CSARDRDRPYNSPLHF
TRBJ2-1 | - | TRBV30 | CAWSVGLRSSYNEQFF
TRBJ2-6 | - | TRBV9 | CASSQGPGTGTSGANVLTF
TRBJ2-3 | - | TRBV2 | CASGLDTQYF
TRBJ1-4 | - | TRBV5-1 | CASSLGWTDANEKLFF
TRBJ2-5 | - | TRBV5-6 | CASSLYYQGETQYF
TRBJ2-7 | - | TRBV3-1 | CASSRGDSSYEQYF
TRBJ1-2 | - | TRBV6-2/TRBV6-3 | CASSPDLRYGYTF
TRBJ1-1 | - | TRBV23-1 | CASSQWDIRGRGPEAFF
TRBJ2-5 | - | TRBV12-3/TRBV12-4 | CASSFAASGTQYF
TRBJ2-3 | - | TRBV6-6 | CATSSRSDTQYF
TRBJ2-5 | - | TRBV4-2 | CASSQDPGRGEETQYF
TRBJ2-3 | TRBD2 | TRBV7-2 | CASSLREVIAGGPSDTQYF
TRBJ2-3 | - | TRBV5-1 | CASSLGVGGPLNTQYF
TRBJ1-4 | TRBD1 | TRBV18 | CASSPPDRGGKLFF
TRBJ1-1 | - | TRBV4-3 | CASSQESGRNTEAFF
TRBJ1-3 | - | TRBV6-5 | CASSYSGALGNTIYF
TRBJ2-3 | - | TRBV5-1 | CASSFLLDTQYF
TRBJ2-5 | - | TRBV6-2/TRBV6-3 | CASSYPKATVEETQYF
TRBJ1-5 | - | TRBV6-6 | CASSYEGVVGQPQHF
TRBJ2-1 | - | TRBV11-2 | CASSADADEQFF
TRBJ1-2 | TRBD1 | TRBV28 | CASSPRTGTGPSNYGYTF
TRBJ2-3 | - | TRBV5-1 | CASSFAGLTDTQYF
TRBJ1-1 | - | TRBV4-1 | CASTSIMNTEAFF
TRBJ1-4 | - | TRBV4-2 | CASSQGGMGNEKLFF
TRBJ1-2 | TRBD1 | TRBV7-2 | CASSYYPQGAYGYTF
TRBJ2-2 | - | TRBV29-1 | CSAERQNTGELFF
TRBJ1-6 | - | TRBV21-1 | CASSKAGGQRVSSPLHF
TRBJ2-7 | - | TRBV2 | CASTARDPYEQYF
TRBJ1-1 | - | TRBV27 | CASNVGRTPLTEAFF
TRBJ2-7 | - | TRBV11-2 | CASSFPSAYEQYF
TRBJ2-5 | - | TRBV3-1 | CASSQGGHIKETQYF
TRBJ1-2 | TRBD1 | TRBV6-2/TRBV6-3 | CASSYGTGGNYGYTF
TRBJ2-6 | - | TRBV6-2/TRBV6-3 | CARRGQLGSGANVLTF